This T cell receptor beta chain came from a study of cytomegalovirus exposure and HLA in healthy donors. Study-wide results and caveats: Specificity of three CMV-associated chains for CMV antigens was verified in vitro. There were fewer than 200 TCR beta chains listed as cytomegalovirus-associated. Productive rates of about 87% or about 30% were seen for most TCR beta V segments in an earlier analysis.

13 Jbeta primers and 60 Vbeta primers were used for the PCR. TCRdb's table, derived via immunoSEQ multiplex PCR, lists solely in-frame clones and lacks some. The sample contains some 180,000 clones, around four fifths of which appear only once. The germline gives CDR1 MDHEN, CDR2 SYDVKM. Trimming removed 6 bases from V and 9 bases from J, with 15 bases in between. The CDR3 runs 13 residues. This clone was counted between two and nine times. The antigen remains undetermined. Each donor was nominally healthy when sampled (though unrecorded immune exposures were likely). Source material: PBMCs. The source of this sequence is a man between 35 and 55 years old in good health and CMV-seropositive. The rearrangement links TRBV28 to TRBJ1-5; possibly TRBD1 for D (5 bases). In nucleotides, the CDR3 is TGTGCCAGCAGCCACGGGGGGTCGCGGCCCCAGCATTTT. Protein sequence: CASSHGGSRPQHF.